The 30 T cell receptor beta chains in this list originate from one sample, sequenced in a study of T cells in localized non-small cell lung cancer. This table comes from immunoSEQ multiplex PCR, and its TCRdb copy is limited to in-frame clones, with some not included. In the table there are 20,000 to 25,000 clones, over 80% of which are singletons. This specimen consisted of PBMCs, obtained before any cancer treatment. These receptors were taken from a man aged 35-69 years with stage II squamous cell lung carcinoma.

The chain carries TRBV4-1 and TRBJ1-2; maybe TRBD1 (5 bases). Trimming removed 7 bases at V and 2 bases at J, with 14 bases between. The CDR3 has 14 residues. Germline V gene lookup returns CDR1 MGHRA and CDR2 YSYEKL. In DNA, the CDR3 is TGCGCCAGCACCGGGACGTCGACGAACTATGGCTACACCTTC. It codes for CASTGTSTNYGYTF.

The count of this clone is one. This chain connects TRBV7-2 to TRBJ2-3; TRBD2 is a possible D gene (7 bases). The CDR3 consists of 14 residues. V dropped 8 bases and J dropped 4 bases, with 16 bases sitting between them. Per the germline V gene, CDR1 is SGHTA and CDR2 is FQGNSA. CDR3 sequence: CASLGLGGADTQYF. CDR3 nucleotides: TGTGCCAGCCTCGGCCTAGGGGGGGCAGATACGCAGTATTTT. Together with reference TRBV7-2 and TRBJ2-3, the CDR3 gives the full variable domain: GAGVSQSPSNKVTEKGKDVELRCDPISGHTALYWYRQSLGQGLEFLIYFQGNSAPDKSGLPSDRFSAERTGGSVSTLTIQRTQQEDSAVYLCASLGLGGADTQYFGPGTRLTVL.

The gene calls are TRBV28 and TRBJ2-3; D is ambiguous. The CDR3 is made up of 14 amino acids. Trimming took 2 bases from V and 2 from J, leaving 8 bases between them. Germline V gives CDR1 MDHEN, CDR2 SYDVKM. DNA of the CDR3: TGTGCCAGCAGTTTACAAGGATACACAGATACGCAGTATTTT. This gives the protein CASSLQGYTDTQYF.

This clone was observed a handful of times. This rearrangement joins TRBV6-6 to TRBJ2-5, with 9 nucleotides matching TRBD2. J lost 5 bases, V lost 7 bases, and 11 bases had no gene match. The CDR3 sequence is 15 residues long. CDR1 MNHNY and CDR2 SVGAGI come from the germline V gene (reference sequence). The CDR3 sequence: CASTPGSGSGETQYF. The CDR3 nucleotides read TGTGCCAGCACCCCGGGTAGCGGGAGCGGGGAGACCCAGTACTTC.

This sequence joins TRBV19 and TRBJ1-5; no firm D call. The V end was cut by 6 bases, the J end by 4 bases, with 10 bases between. The length of the CDR3 is 13 residues. The germline CDR1 and CDR2 sequences are LNHDA and SQIVND (reference sequence). In DNA form, the CDR3 reads TGTGCCAGTAGAACACTCCCGAATCAGCCCCAGCATTTT. Protein product: CASRTLPNQPQHF.

The gene calls are TRBV9 and TRBJ2-7, with 7 positions matching TRBD1. The CDR3 is 13 residues long. V lost 4 bases, J lost 3 bases, and 4 bases stayed unmatched. The V gene's germline CDR1 is SGDLS and CDR2 YYNGEE. Here the CDR3 DNA reads TGTGCCAGCAGCAGGGACAGCAACTACGAGCAGTACTTC. This gives the protein CASSRDSNYEQYF.

J is TRBJ1-1 and V is TRBV5-1; maybe TRBD1 (6 bases). Germline CDR1 SGHRS, CDR2 YFSETQ. V was trimmed by 0 bases and J by 4 bases, leaving 13 bases between them. The CDR3 runs 15 residues. DNA of the CDR3: TGCGCCAGCAGCTTGGGATCCAACAGGGCCACTGAAGCTTTCTTT. Residues: CASSLGSNRATEAFF.

This chain links TRBV10-3 with TRBJ2-1, with TRBD1 matching over 9 bases. This CDR3 spans 14 amino acids. V was clipped by 11 bases and J by 1 base; unmatched bases: 6. The germline gives CDR1 ENHRY, CDR2 SYGVKD. For the CDR3, the DNA is TGTGCCCTAAGGGGACAGGGTTCCTACAATGAGCAGTTCTTC. Residues: CALRGQGSYNEQFF.

The rearrangement joins TRBV11-3 to TRBJ2-5, with D possibly being TRBD2 (5 bases). The last part of the DNA fits TRBJ2-7 better; the J call may be wrong. The length of the CDR3 is 14 residues. The germline gives CDR1 SGHNT, CDR2 YENEEA. The DNA for the CDR3 is TGTGCCAGCAGCCCTAGGCGGGCCTCCTACGAGCAGTACTTC. It translates to CASSPRRASYEQYF.

The chain combines TRBV5-1 with TRBJ2-7, with unresolved D. V was trimmed by 1 base and J by 5 bases, leaving 16 bases between them. CDR3 length: 15 residues. The germline V gene encodes CDR1 SGHRS and CDR2 YFSETQ. The CDR3 sequence is CASSLSGNPEHEQYF. CDR3 DNA: TGCGCCAGCAGCTTGTCAGGAAATCCTGAGCACGAGCAGTACTTC.

V and J are TRBV6-5 and TRBJ1-1; a weak D match, TRBD1 (5 bases). CDR3 size: 14 residues. Trimming shortened V by 6 bases and J by 8 bases, and 19 bases separated the two germline ends. Germline-derived CDR1 and CDR2 are MNHEY and SVGAGI. The DNA of the CDR3 is TGTGCCAGCAGAGACCCCAGGGTTGAGAACGAAGCTTTCTTT. Translating gives CASRDPRVENEAFF.

CDR3 sequence: CASGPGAFGQGSNSPLHF. The CDR3 coding sequence is TGTGCCAGCGGCCCCGGGGCCTTCGGACAGGGAAGCAATTCACCCCTCCACTTT. The chain combines TRBV7-9 with TRBJ1-6; 8 bases agree with TRBD1. In germline, CDR1 is SEHNR, CDR2 FQNEAQ (reference sequence). J lost 7 bases, V lost 8 bases, and 19 bases had no gene match. The CDR3 consists of 18 residues.

The V and J genes are TRBV9 and TRBJ2-7; no clear D. CDR1 SGDLS and CDR2 YYNGEE come from the germline V gene. The CDR3 has 14 amino acids. With 0 bases removed from V and 2 bases from J, the gap between germline ends came to 9 bases. CDR3 region: CASSVGVVPYEQYF. For the CDR3, the DNA is TGTGCCAGCAGCGTAGGGGTGGTACCCTACGAGCAGTACTTC.

The J gene is TRBJ1-5, the V gene TRBV2; D gene ambiguous. The V gene's germline CDR1 is SNHLY and CDR2 FYNNEI. The V gene lost 2 bases and the J gene lost 9 bases, with 20 bases spanning the gap. This CDR3 is built from 16 residues. The CDR3 is CASSEPKRSPRGPQHF. The CDR3 nucleotides read TGTGCCAGCAGTGAACCGAAGCGATCACCCCGCGGGCCCCAGCATTTT.

The chain couples TRBV15 to TRBJ1-1; D call uncertain. The CDR3 extends over 14 amino acids. Trimming cost V 4 bases and J 0 bases, with 9 bases left between them. Germline CDR1 and CDR2: LNHNV and YYDKDF (reference sequence). CDR3 amino acids: CATSNPSVNTEAFF. The CDR3 coding sequence is TGTGCCACCAGCAACCCATCAGTGAACACTGAAGCTTTCTTT.

The chain carries TRBV5-6 and TRBJ2-6; D may be TRBD1 (6 bases). Germline assignment: CDR1 SGHDT and CDR2 YYEEEE. Trimming removed 4 bases at V and 3 bases at J, with 11 bases between. CDR3 length: 15 amino acids. The CDR3 protein is CASSETGFGANVLTF. CDR3 nucleotides: TGTGCCAGCAGCGAAACAGGGTTTGGGGCCAACGTCCTGACTTTC.

The J gene is TRBJ1-1, the V gene TRBV11-2; TRBD1 matches 8 bases. The CDR3 contains 16 residues. V trimming: 1 base; J trimming: 1 base; junction bases outside the gene matches: 5. Germline V CDR1 and CDR2: SGHAT, FQNNGV. The CDR3 is CASSLGSGGWNTEAFF. The CDR3, as DNA: TGTGCCAGCAGCTTAGGATCAGGGGGCTGGAACACTGAAGCTTTCTTT.

This chain connects TRBV4-1 to TRBJ2-3; 8 bases agree with TRBD2. The CDR3 is made up of 14 amino acids. Germline V lookup: CDR1 MGHRA, CDR2 YSYEKL. The V and J ends lost 1 base and 5 bases, in that order; junction bases with no gene match: 2. CDR3 bases: TGCGCCAGCAGCCAAGCGGGGGGGATAGATACGCAGTATTTT. It yields the protein CASSQAGGIDTQYF.

V usage is TRBV2 and J usage is TRBJ2-1; D tentatively fits TRBD1 or TRBD2 (5 bases each). The CDR3 has 15 residues. V shed 0 bases and J shed 7 bases, with 13 bases lying between them. From germline, CDR1 is SNHLY and CDR2 FYNNEI. This CDR3 is CASSEARGLGNEQFF. The CDR3, as DNA: TGTGCCAGCAGTGAAGCGAGGGGCCTAGGGAATGAGCAGTTCTTC.

The chain is built from TRBV2 and TRBJ2-1, with D tentatively TRBD1 (6 bases). The CDR3 extends over 13 amino acids. The germline V and J ends were trimmed by 5 bases and 13 bases, with 18 bases remaining between them. Germline V gene data show CDR1 as SNHLY and CDR2 as FYNNEI. The CDR3 DNA sequence: TGTGCCAGCAGTCCTCCACCCACAGGGAAACAGTTCTTC. Its protein product is CASSPPPTGKQFF.

The chain recombines TRBV27 with TRBJ2-1, with a tentative D call TRBD1 (5 bases). V was pared by 4 bases and J by 4 bases, with 11 bases between. There are 14 residues in the CDR3. Germline values: CDR1 MNHEY, CDR2 SMNVEV (reference sequence). The CDR3 DNA reads TGTGCCAGCAGTTCAGCAGGGCCGTACAATGAGCAGTTCTTC. As protein: CASSSAGPYNEQFF.

The rearrangement uses TRBV27 and TRBJ2-2; D not certain. The CDR3 contains 14 residues. The germline CDR1 and CDR2 sequences are MNHEY and SMNVEV (reference sequence). The V and J ends lost 6 bases and 3 bases respectively, with 11 bases between them. This chain's CDR3 is CASRGPGHTGELFF. CDR3 nucleotides: TGTGCCAGCAGAGGCCCCGGGCACACCGGGGAGCTGTTTTTT.

The chain links TRBV18 to TRBJ2-1; D may be TRBD2 (5 bases). Per germline, CDR1 KGHSH and CDR2 LQKENI. V was pared by 3 bases and J by 9 bases, with 18 bases between. This CDR3 spans 15 amino acids. Here the CDR3 DNA reads TGTGCCAGCTCACCTGGTGGGGAGCGGTTCGGTGAGCAGTTCTTC. Protein product: CASSPGGERFGEQFF.

The rearrangement links TRBV18 to TRBJ1-3; unclear D gene. CDR1 is KGHSH, CDR2 LQKENI, per germline. CDR3 size: 16 residues. The ends were cut back, 3 bases at V and 0 bases at J, with 12 bases in the middle. CDR3 loop: CASSPDLLPSGNTIYF. CDR3 coding DNA: TGTGCCAGCTCACCGGACCTTCTCCCCTCTGGAAACACCATATATTTT.

The CDR3 reads CATRGRDRKYSRITGELFF. The DNA for the CDR3 is TGTGCCACTAGAGGCCGGGACAGGAAATACTCTAGAATCACCGGGGAGCTGTTTTTT. The V and J genes are TRBV19 and TRBJ2-2, with 8 nucleotides matching TRBD1. Trimming removed 10 bases from V and 4 bases from J; junction bases left unmatched: 23. This CDR3 is built from 19 residues. The germline V gene encodes CDR1 LNHDA and CDR2 SQIVND (reference sequence).

This chain links TRBV7-2 with TRBJ1-2; D gene uncertain. This CDR3 spans 15 amino acids. Trimming removed 7 bases at V and 0 bases at J, with 15 bases between. Germline assignment: CDR1 SGHTA and CDR2 FQGNSA. The CDR3 is CASTPAGGANYGYTF. Here the CDR3 DNA reads TGTGCCAGCACCCCGGCGGGCGGGGCTAACTATGGCTACACCTTC.

The chain carries TRBV11-2 and TRBJ1-4, with TRBD1 matching over 9 bases. The germline gives CDR1 SGHAT, CDR2 FQNNGV. J gave up 5 bases and V 4 bases, and 5 bases lay outside the gene matches. CDR3 length: 15 residues. CDR3 in DNA: TGTGCCAGCAGCTGGGGACAGGGAGGCAATGAAAAACTGTTTTTT. It yields the protein CASSWGQGGNEKLFF. The complete variable domain, with remaining parts taken from reference TRBV11-2 and TRBJ1-4, reads EAGVAQSPRYKIIEKRQSVAFWCNPISGHATLYWYQQILGQGPKLLIQFQNNGVVDDSQLPKDRFSAERLKGVDSTLKIQPAKLEDSAVYLCASSWGQGGNEKLFFGSGTQLSVL.

The chain links TRBV10-2 to TRBJ2-3; 7 nucleotides agree with TRBD2. CDR3 size: 17 residues. Trimming cost V 0 bases and J 6 bases; bases outside gene matches: 12. CDR1 and CDR2 (germline): WSHSY, SAAADI. The CDR3 sequence is CASSESSVRGVRDTQYF. Here the CDR3 DNA reads TGCGCCAGCAGTGAGTCAAGTGTACGGGGGGTACGTGATACGCAGTATTTT.

The chain carries TRBV7-6 and TRBJ1-2, with a tentative D call TRBD1 (5 bases). This CDR3 has 15 amino acids. In germline, CDR1 is SGHVS, CDR2 FNYEAQ. Trimming shortened V by 1 base and J by 3 bases, and 12 bases separated the two germline ends. The CDR3 loop is CASSLDGGGHYGYTF. CDR3 nucleotide sequence: TGTGCCAGCAGCTTAGACGGGGGGGGTCACTATGGCTACACCTTC.

This clone was found a few times. This rearrangement joins TRBV4-1 to TRBJ2-1; 8 bases agree with TRBD2. After removal of 5 bases from V and 3 bases from J, the junction contained 9 bases not matched to a gene. Germline-derived CDR1 and CDR2 are MGHRA and YSYEKL. The CDR3 runs 16 residues. The CDR3 loop reads CASSTSLAANYNEQFF. The CDR3 bases are TGCGCCAGCAGCACTTCACTAGCGGCGAACTACAATGAGCAGTTCTTC.